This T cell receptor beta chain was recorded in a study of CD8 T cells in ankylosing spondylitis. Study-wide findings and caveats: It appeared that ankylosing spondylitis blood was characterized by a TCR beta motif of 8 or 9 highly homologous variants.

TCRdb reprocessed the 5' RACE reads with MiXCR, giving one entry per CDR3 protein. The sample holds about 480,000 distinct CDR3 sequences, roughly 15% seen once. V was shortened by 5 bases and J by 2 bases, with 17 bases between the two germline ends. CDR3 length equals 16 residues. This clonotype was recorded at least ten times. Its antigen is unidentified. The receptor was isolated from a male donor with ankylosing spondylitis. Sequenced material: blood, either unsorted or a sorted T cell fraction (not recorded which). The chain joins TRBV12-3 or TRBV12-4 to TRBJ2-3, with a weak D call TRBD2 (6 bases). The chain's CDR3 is CASSPTPGLPTDTQYF. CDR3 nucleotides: TGTGCCAGCAGTCCTACACCGGGACTGCCCACAGATACGCAGTATTTT.